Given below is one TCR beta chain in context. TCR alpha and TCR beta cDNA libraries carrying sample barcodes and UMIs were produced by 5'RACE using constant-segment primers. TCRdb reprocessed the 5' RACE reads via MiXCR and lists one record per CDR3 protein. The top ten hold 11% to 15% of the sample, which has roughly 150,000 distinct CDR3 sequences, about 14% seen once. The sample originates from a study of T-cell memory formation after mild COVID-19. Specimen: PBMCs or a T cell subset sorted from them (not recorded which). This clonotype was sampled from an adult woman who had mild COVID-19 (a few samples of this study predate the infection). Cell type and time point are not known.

CDR3 DNA sequence: TGCGCCAGCAGCCCGACAGGGACAGGGGTTAATGAGCAGTTCTTC. It specifies CASSPTGTGVNEQFF. The chain employs TRBV4-3 and TRBJ2-1, with TRBD1 matching 10 bases. The CDR3 has 15 amino acids. Germline CDR1 is LGHNA and CDR2 is YSLEER. The V and J ends lost 4 bases and 7 bases, in that order; junction bases with no gene match: 7.